The clone carrying this T cell receptor beta chain was recorded once. Its matching antigen is unknown. This entry is derived from a study of OX40 agonist ivuxolimab in advanced cancers. Study-wide background: The treatment was a fully human IgG2 OX40 agonist, ivuxolimab.

Broader study findings: In general, CD8+ T cells held more expanded clones than CD4+ did, on average. Circulating CD4+ and CD8+ T cells showed clonal expansion by week 6 at 0.1 to 3.0 mg/kg.

TCRdb's copy holds only in-frame clones and misses some; the assay was immunoSEQ multiplex PCR. The sample yields approximately 74,000 clones, 85% to 95% seen once. Patients with a history of autoimmune disease or on systemic immunosuppression were excluded. This clonotype was sampled from an adult with an advanced solid tumor such as melanoma, head and neck, liver or kidney cancer. The sample here was CD4+ or CD8+ T cells sorted from blood, taken in a trial of the OX40 agonist ivuxolimab.

CDR3 region: CASSLAETGGYEQYF. The CDR3 DNA reads TGTGCCAGCAGCTTAGCTGAGACAGGGGGCTACGAGCAGTACTTC. The chain is built from TRBV7-8 and TRBJ2-7; 9 nucleotides match TRBD1. There are 15 residues in the CDR3. The V and J ends lost 0 bases and 3 bases, in that order; junction bases with no gene match: 3. The V gene's germline CDR1 is SGHVS and CDR2 FQNEAQ. Looking up the rest from reference TRBV7-8 and TRBJ2-7 gives the full variable domain: GAGVSQSPRYKVAKRGQDVALRCDPISGHVSLFWYQQALGQGPEFLTYFQNEAQLDKSGLPSDRFFAERPEGSVSTLKIQRTQQEDSAVYLCASSLAETGGYEQYFGPGTRLTVT.